The 11 T cell receptor beta chains in this list originate from one sample, sequenced in a study of beta chain features in type 1 diabetes (dated by TCRdb to between 2018 and 2020). Broad study findings and their caveats: A moderate but significant shortening of TCRB CDR3 length was observed in type 1 diabetes patients in all four CD4+ subsets.

Library preparation employed the immunoSEQ multiplex PCR assay. The entire isolated RNA was reverse transcribed using the High Capacity cDNA Reverse Transcription Kit, and thus expressed TCRB transcripts were sequenced. As stored in TCRdb, this immuneACCESS dataset retains in-frame rearrangements with V and J assigned. A fraction of the clones does not appear; measured against another copy, unresolved V genes explain less than half of the discrepancy, and the remainder lacks a known reason. The sample records more than 250,000 clones, roughly 15% of which are singletons. The ten largest clonotypes hold roughly 0.015% of the sample. Their specific antigens are unknown. Sequences were obtained from naive CD4+ T cells from blood. The cell subset or site tag for this specimen amounts to: true naive CD4+ T cells. The receptors come from a man aged 18 to 29 with type 1 diabetes.

This clone was counted between two and nine times. The rearrangement joins TRBV18 to TRBJ2-3; tentatively, D is TRBD2 (5 bases). This CDR3 has 13 residues. Germline values: CDR1 KGHSH, CDR2 LQKENI. The ends were cut back, 0 bases at V and 9 bases at J, with 10 bases in the middle. CDR3 DNA sequence: TGTGCCAGCTCACCACCGCGGGCGCACACGCAGTATTTT. It codes for CASSPPRAHTQYF.

The chain couples TRBV28 to TRBJ2-7; D may be TRBD2 (5 bases). V lost 5 bases and J 0 bases, leaving 11 bases between the germline ends. Germline V CDR1 and CDR2: MDHEN, SYDVKM. There are 14 residues in the CDR3. For the CDR3, the DNA is TGTGCCAGCAGTGCCCCCGGGAACTCCTACGAGCAGTACTTC. Its translation is CASSAPGNSYEQYF.

J is TRBJ2-7 and V is TRBV10-2; D gene ambiguous. Per the germline V gene, CDR1 is WSHSY and CDR2 is SAAADI. V was shortened by 7 bases and J by 2 bases, with 9 bases between the two germline ends. The CDR3 runs to 12 residues. The CDR3 region is CASTGSTYEQYF. The CDR3 DNA follows: TGCGCCAGCACAGGCTCTACCTACGAGCAGTACTTC.

CDR3 amino acids: CAWSADSSWTLEQYF. In nucleotides, the CDR3 is TGTGCCTGGAGTGCCGACTCCTCCTGGACTCTCGAGCAGTACTTC. This sequence joins TRBV30 and TRBJ2-7, with D possibly matching TRBD2 (5 bases). The CDR3 is 15 amino acids. V dropped 1 base and J dropped 6 bases, with 19 bases sitting between them. Germline CDR1 GTSNPN, CDR2 SVGIG (reference sequence).

This clone was counted between two and nine times. The gene calls are TRBV2 and TRBJ2-7; TRBD1 agrees at 7 bases. The CDR3 spans 15 residues. Germline loops: CDR1 SNHLY, CDR2 FYNNEI. V lost 7 bases to trimming and J lost 0 bases; unmatched junction nucleotides: 9. The CDR3 here is CASTTGKLVSYEQYF. The CDR3 DNA is TGTGCCAGCACGACAGGGAAGTTAGTCTCCTACGAGCAGTACTTC.

This clone turned up a few times. The gene calls are TRBV6-1 and TRBJ2-7; weak D call: TRBD1 (6 bases). CDR1 MNHNS and CDR2 SASEGT come from the germline V gene. The ends were cut back, 8 bases at V and 3 bases at J, with 17 bases in the middle. This CDR3 contains 14 residues. The CDR3 is CASSLQGSDYEQYF. The CDR3 region has the DNA TGTGCCAGCTCCCTACAGGGTTCGGACTACGAGCAGTACTTC.

This clone was detected a few times. The chain employs TRBV19 and TRBJ1-1; D unclear. V dropped 9 bases and J dropped 8 bases, with 22 bases sitting between them. The CDR3 extends over 14 amino acids. Germline V lookup: CDR1 LNHDA, CDR2 SQIVND (reference sequence). CDR3 sequence: CASTAGRSVVEAFF. CDR3 coding DNA: TGTGCCAGCACGGCAGGTAGGTCTGTCGTGGAAGCTTTCTTT.

V gene TRBV30 combines with J gene TRBJ1-5, with D possibly matching TRBD1 (5 bases). The CDR3 contains 12 residues. V lost 5 bases to trimming and J lost 2 bases, with 7 bases between them. Germline V gene lookup returns CDR1 GTSNPN and CDR2 SVGIG (reference sequence). In nucleotides, the CDR3 is TGTGCCTGGGGCAGGGGCAATCAGCCCCAGCATTTT. The encoded protein is CAWGRGNQPQHF.

The J gene is TRBJ2-1, the V gene TRBV7-9, with 9 bases matching TRBD2. CDR3 length equals 15 residues. V lost 1 base, J lost 8 bases, and 6 bases stayed unmatched. Germline V gene lookup returns CDR1 SEHNR and CDR2 FQNEAQ (reference sequence). The CDR3 DNA follows: TGTGCCAGCAGCTTAGGTCGGCGGGAGGGCGATGAGCAGTTCTTC. Translating it yields CASSLGRREGDEQFF.

The V and J genes are TRBV6-5 and TRBJ2-1; 10 nucleotides line up with TRBD2. The CDR3 totals 16 residues. V dropped 2 bases and J dropped 4; count of bases not matched to a gene: 5. Germline CDR1 reads MNHEY; CDR2 reads SVGAGI. CDR3 nucleotides: TGTGCCAGCAGTTACAGTGGACTAGCGGTGTACAATGAGCAGTTCTTC. Protein sequence: CASSYSGLAVYNEQFF.

CDR3 region: CASGRLSGNTGELFF. CDR3 nucleotides: TGTGCCTCAGGGCGGCTTAGCGGGAACACCGGGGAGCTGTTTTTT. The chain is built from TRBV30 and TRBJ2-2, with D possibly being TRBD2 (6 bases). Germline-derived CDR1 and CDR2 are GTSNPN and SVGIG (reference sequence). This CDR3 spans 15 amino acids. V lost 7 bases and J 1 base, leaving 16 bases between the germline ends.